The rows below give T cell receptor beta chains drawn from one sample of a study of T cell repertoires in cytomegalovirus infection. MiXCR, run by TCRdb on the reads, gives a single entry per CDR3 protein. The sample has roughly 920,000 distinct CDR3 sequences, 31% seen once. These receptors have no known antigen. The source material was cultured CD8+ T cells from PBMCs, sampled from culture after CMV antigen stimulation. The receptors derive from a human donor in good health (CMV status not recorded). Some clones in this sample may be carry-over from other donors' samples. CDR3s include the opening cysteine and the closing phenylalanine or tryptophan. A D gene is named only where the DNA matches it firmly. Clone size appears in some rows only: once, few, many, or a class for an expanded clone.

D gene,clone size,V gene,CDR3 length,J gene,CDR3 protein,CDR3 DNA
TRBD2,NA,TRBV20-1,19,TRBJ2-7,CSARDILGLAGKPSYEQYF,TGCAGTGCTAGAGATATACTGGGACTAGCGGGGAAACCCTCCTACGAGCAGTACTTC
NA,few,TRBV2,15,TRBJ2-3,CASSVFRDSTDTQYF,TGTGCCAGCAGTGTTTTCCGGGACAGCACAGATACGCAGTATTTT
NA,NA,TRBV5-6,15,TRBJ2-3,CASSLPLAPTDTQYF,TGTGCCAGCAGCTTGCCCCTAGCTCCCACAGATACGCAGTATTTT
NA,NA,TRBV2,13,TRBJ2-1,CASIWRGGNEQFF,TGTGCCAGCATTTGGCGGGGTGGGAATGAGCAGTTCTTC
TRBD1,NA,TRBV19,14,TRBJ1-5,CASSAGQGSQPQHF,TGTGCCAGTAGTGCGGGACAGGGGAGTCAGCCCCAGCATTTT
TRBD2,NA,TRBV24-1,15,TRBJ2-3,CATSDKREGPYTQYF,TGTGCCACCAGTGATAAGCGGGAGGGACCTTATACGCAGTATTTT
NA,few,TRBV4-1,15,TRBJ2-7,CASSQDPLGNYEQYF,TGCGCCAGCAGCCAAGACCCCCTAGGAAACTACGAGCAGTACTTC
NA,NA,TRBV7-9,13,TRBJ1-2,CASSQGLGYGYTF,TGTGCCAGCAGCCAGGGGCTGGGGTATGGCTACACCTTC
TRBD1,few,TRBV19,18,TRBJ2-2,CASSSVRDRGINTGELFF,TGTGCCAGTAGTTCAGTTAGGGACAGGGGAATAAACACCGGGGAGCTGTTTTTT
TRBD2,once,TRBV6-2/TRBV6-3,20,TRBJ2-1,CASSYSSGLEPQNPYNEQFF,TGTGCCAGCAGTTACTCGAGTGGACTAGAGCCACAAAACCCCTACAATGAGCAGTTCTTC
NA,few,TRBV6-5,18,TRBJ1-3,CASSYFIGPTISGNTIYF,TGTGCCAGCAGTTACTTTATCGGACCGACCATCTCTGGAAACACCATATATTTT
TRBD2,NA,TRBV15,19,TRBJ2-5,CATSSFRVSGGFNKETQYF,TGTGCCACCAGCAGTTTTCGGGTTAGCGGGGGCTTTAATAAAGAGACCCAGTACTTC
NA,NA,TRBV6-5,13,TRBJ2-2,CASGLFAAGELFF,TGTGCCAGCGGTCTTTTTGCCGCCGGGGAGCTGTTTTTT
NA,NA,TRBV2,11,TRBJ1-4,CASRQGLKLFF,TGTGCCAGCAGGCAGGGGTTGAAACTGTTTTTT
NA,NA,TRBV12-3/TRBV12-4,15,TRBJ1-3,CASRSSALTGNTIYF,TGTGCCAGCAGATCCTCCGCTCTGACTGGAAACACCATATATTTT
NA,once,TRBV24-1,14,TRBJ1-5,CATSDHGSNQPQHF,TGTGCCACCAGTGACCACGGTAGCAATCAGCCCCAGCATTTT
NA,few,TRBV5-1,15,TRBJ2-7,CASSGAEYSSYEQYF,TGCGCCAGCAGCGGGGCAGAGTATTCGAGCTACGAGCAGTACTTC
TRBD2,NA,TRBV11-2,18,TRBJ2-3,CAIFSLAGGTGGTDTQYF,TGTGCCATCTTTTCACTAGCGGGGGGTACTGGGGGCACAGATACGCAGTATTTT
NA,NA,TRBV5-5,18,TRBJ1-1,CASSLGMGPPLMNTEAFF,TGTGCCAGCAGCTTGGGAATGGGCCCTCCTTTGATGAACACTGAAGCTTTCTTT
NA,NA,TRBV29-1,17,TRBJ2-5,CSVEDLVRRGAVETQYF,TGCAGCGTTGAAGATCTGGTTCGACGGGGAGCGGTAGAGACCCAGTACTTC
NA,many,TRBV7-9,13,TRBJ2-1,CASSLVLEDEQFF,TGTGCCAGCAGCTTAGTCCTCGAGGATGAGCAGTTCTTC
NA,few,TRBV28,11,TRBJ2-1,CASSLWGEQFF,TGTGCCAGCAGTTTATGGGGTGAGCAGTTCTTC
TRBD2,few,TRBV7-9,16,TRBJ2-7,CASSLPSGGPSYEQYF,TGTGCCAGCAGCTTGCCCTCGGGGGGACCATCCTACGAGCAGTACTTC
TRBD2,NA,TRBV7-8,18,TRBJ2-1,CAGRPDRLAGSLYNEQFF,TGTGCCGGCAGGCCTGATCGACTAGCGGGGTCTCTCTACAATGAGCAGTTCTTC
NA,NA,TRBV7-3,15,TRBJ1-2,CASSPSPGVGDGYTF,TGTGCCAGCAGTCCTTCGCCAGGGGTAGGGGATGGCTACACCTTC
NA,many,TRBV7-6,11,TRBJ2-2,CASSHTGELFF,TGTGCCAGCAGCCACACCGGGGAGCTGTTTTTT
NA,NA,TRBV12-3/TRBV12-4,10,TRBJ2-2,CASFSGELFF,TGTGCCAGCTTTTCCGGGGAGCTGTTTTTT
NA,many,TRBV7-6,13,TRBJ1-1,CASSAGPDTEAFF,TGTGCCAGCAGTGCAGGGCCGGACACTGAAGCTTTCTTT
TRBD1,few,TRBV6-1,15,TRBJ1-6,CASSLGQGWNSPLHF,TGTGCCAGCAGTTTAGGACAGGGCTGGAATTCACCCCTCCACTTT
NA,NA,TRBV4-1,13,TRBJ1-1,CASSQDLDRKAFF,TGCGCCAGCAGCCAAGATCTCGACAGAAAAGCTTTCTTT
NA,few,TRBV24-1,10,TRBJ1-3,CATRGNTIYF,TGTGCCACCAGAGGAAACACCATATATTTT
NA,few,TRBV4-1,17,TRBJ1-1,CASSQAGSGALSTEAFF,TGTGCCAGCAGCCAAGCCGGCTCAGGGGCCCTGAGCACTGAAGCTTTCTTT
NA,NA,TRBV6-2/TRBV6-3,14,TRBJ2-1,CASSYSLRANEQFF,TGTGCCAGCAGTTACTCGTTGCGGGCCAATGAGCAGTTCTTC
NA,NA,TRBV12-3/TRBV12-4,16,TRBJ2-1,CASSSSDRSSYNEQFF,TGTGCCAGCAGTTCATCAGACAGGAGCTCCTACAATGAGCAGTTCTTC
NA,NA,TRBV10-3,14,TRBJ1-1,CTISTGQGETEAFF,TGTACCATCAGTACGGGGCAGGGCGAAACTGAAGCTTTCTTT
NA,NA,TRBV27,14,TRBJ2-5,CASSLSYPKETQYF,TGTGCCAGCAGTTTATCCTACCCTAAGGAGACCCAGTACTTC
NA,few,TRBV19,15,TRBJ1-4,CASSVPPLGMEKLFF,TGTGCCAGTAGTGTTCCACCGCTTGGGATGGAAAAACTGTTTTTT
NA,NA,TRBV5-1,17,TRBJ2-3,CASSLGTAGGWADTQYF,TGCGCCAGCAGCTTGGGAACGGCCGGGGGTTGGGCAGATACGCAGTATTTT
NA,few,TRBV12-3/TRBV12-4,21,TRBJ1-1,CASSFQIEDGKDRQRNTEAFF,TGTGCCAGCAGTTTTCAAATCGAGGACGGGAAGGATAGACAGCGGAACACTGAAGCTTTCTTT
TRBD1,NA,TRBV7-9,15,TRBJ2-5,CASSHRDRPRETQYF,TGTGCCAGCAGCCACCGGGACAGGCCCAGGGAGACCCAGTACTTC
TRBD2,few,TRBV12-5,16,TRBJ2-7,CASGFETSGERGEQYF,TGTGCTAGTGGTTTCGAGACTAGCGGGGAAAGGGGCGAGCAGTACTTC
NA,NA,TRBV27,15,TRBJ1-1,CASSLSIGPGTEAFF,TGTGCCAGCAGTTTGAGTATAGGGCCAGGCACTGAAGCTTTCTTT
TRBD1,many,TRBV7-8,18,TRBJ1-5,CASSHHPPHRGRNQPQHF,TGTGCCAGCAGCCACCACCCGCCCCACAGGGGGCGAAATCAGCCCCAGCATTTT
NA,NA,TRBV6-6,15,TRBJ2-1,CANIPDSSFINEQFF,TGTGCCAACATTCCCGACAGTTCCTTCATCAATGAGCAGTTCTTC
TRBD1,NA,TRBV13,14,TRBJ1-2,CASSLRTGLYGYTF,TGTGCCAGCAGCCTTCGGACAGGCCTCTATGGCTACACCTTC
TRBD2,many,TRBV7-6,16,TRBJ2-2,CASSSLAGGRTGELFF,TGTGCCAGCAGCTCCTTAGCGGGGGGTCGAACCGGGGAGCTGTTTTTT
TRBD1,NA,TRBV7-2,14,TRBJ2-2,CASSLTGFPGELFF,TGTGCCAGCAGCTTGACAGGGTTCCCCGGGGAGCTGTTTTTT
NA,few,TRBV6-6,16,TRBJ1-1,CASSPRRGGESTEAFF,TGTGCCAGCAGTCCCCGGAGAGGGGGAGAGAGCACTGAAGCTTTCTTT
TRBD2,few,TRBV19,15,TRBJ2-1,CASSIGGLDNNEQFF,TGTGCCAGTAGTATAGGCGGACTAGACAACAATGAGCAGTTCTTC
NA,many,TRBV7-9,16,TRBJ2-3,CASSLGGLENTDTQYF,TGTGCCAGCAGCTTAGGGGGACTGGAGAACACAGATACGCAGTATTTT
NA,many,TRBV7-9,14,TRBJ2-1,CASSLGNFYNEQFF,TGTGCCAGCAGCTTGGGGAATTTCTACAATGAGCAGTTCTTC
TRBD2,NA,TRBV6-1,15,TRBJ2-3,CASRRAGGVTDTQYF,TGTGCCAGCAGACGAGCGGGGGGGGTTACAGATACGCAGTATTTT
TRBD1,NA,TRBV5-5,16,TRBJ2-5,CASSIAGTGVRETQYF,TGTGCCAGCAGCATCGCCGGGACAGGGGTCCGGGAGACCCAGTACTTC
TRBD1,NA,TRBV14,15,TRBJ1-1,CASSRGQGFGTEAFF,TGTGCCAGCAGCAGGGGGCAGGGATTTGGCACTGAAGCTTTCTTT
NA,few,TRBV4-1,21,TRBJ1-4,CASSQDFPTGRNPPTNEKLFF,TGTGCCAGCAGCCAAGACTTCCCCACAGGGAGAAACCCCCCAACTAATGAAAAACTGTTTTTT
NA,NA,TRBV5-5,16,TRBJ1-5,CASSAGLHTGNQPQHF,TGTGCCAGCAGCGCGGGACTGCACACAGGCAATCAGCCCCAGCATTTT
NA,few,TRBV10-3,12,TRBJ2-7,CAISADIYEQYF,TGTGCCATCAGCGCTGATATATACGAGCAGTACTTC